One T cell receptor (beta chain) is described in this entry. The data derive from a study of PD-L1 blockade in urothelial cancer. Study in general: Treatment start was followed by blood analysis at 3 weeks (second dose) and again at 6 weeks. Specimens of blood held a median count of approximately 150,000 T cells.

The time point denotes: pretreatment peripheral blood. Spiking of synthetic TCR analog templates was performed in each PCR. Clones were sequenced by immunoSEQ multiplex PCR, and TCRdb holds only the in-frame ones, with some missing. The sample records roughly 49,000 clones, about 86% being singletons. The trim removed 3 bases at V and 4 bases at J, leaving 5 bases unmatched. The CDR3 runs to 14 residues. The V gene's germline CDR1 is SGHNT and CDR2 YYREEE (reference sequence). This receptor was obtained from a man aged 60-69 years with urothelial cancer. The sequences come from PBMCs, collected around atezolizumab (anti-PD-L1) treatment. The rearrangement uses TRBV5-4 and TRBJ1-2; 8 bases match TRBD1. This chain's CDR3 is CASSSLDRVYGYTF. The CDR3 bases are TGTGCCAGCAGCTCGCTGGACAGGGTCTATGGCTACACCTTC.